In its sample, the clone carrying this T cell receptor (beta chain) was seen a few times. This entry comes from a study of blood T cell repertoires in COVID-19. On the study more broadly: Samples came from the United States, Italy and Spain, spanning acute and convalescent COVID-19.

Authors' processing steps: Using reference gene primer amplification, nucleated cell counts were estimated. Clones were read by immunoSEQ multiplex PCR, and TCRdb kept only the in-frame ones, dropping some. Clonal size and the V and J genes are those of that table, whereas D and trimming came from the DNA. The sample has roughly 250,000 clones, roughly 81% seen once. The CDR3 runs 15 residues. Trimming removed 3 bases from V and 4 bases from J, with 17 bases in between. Germline lookup yields CDR1 SGHDT and CDR2 YYEEEE. The sample taken for sequencing was peripheral blood. The clonotype was recovered from a man in his fifties or sixties with acute or convalescent COVID-19. The chain recombines TRBV5-6 with TRBJ2-7; maybe TRBD2 (7 bases). The DNA of the CDR3 is TGTGCCAGCAGCTACCTGGGGGGGGCTGGGTACGAGCAGTACTTC. This sequence encodes CASSYLGGAGYEQYF.